This T cell receptor (beta chain) appears in the sequencing data of a study of cytomegalovirus exposure and HLA in healthy donors. Between the trimmed V and J ends, which lost 7 bases and 6 bases, there was a span of 19 bases. There are 15 residues in the CDR3. Per the germline V gene, CDR1 is MNHNY and CDR2 is SVGAGI (reference sequence). Study-level findings and limits: In an earlier analysis, productive rearrangement rates for most beta V segments clustered near 87% or 30%. The study flagged about 160 TCR beta chains as cytomegalovirus-associated. Likely technical artifact: a cluster of highly shared sequence variants.

About this clone itself: Antigen unknown.

The PCR used 60 Vbeta and 13 Jbeta primers. Some clones are missing from TCRdb's copy, which holds only in-frame ones; the method was immunoSEQ multiplex PCR. This sample has roughly 130,000 clones, with approximately 69% found just once. The chain carries TRBV6-6 and TRBJ1-5; TRBD1 is a possible D gene (6 bases). The sample comprised PBMCs. The clonotype was recovered from a man aged 40-55 years in good health and CMV-seropositive. The CDR3 DNA reads as TGTGCCAGCACCCTCCAGGGGATTCGCGGTCAGCCCCAGCATTTT. Amino acids: CASTLQGIRGQPQHF.